The rows below give T cell receptor beta chains drawn from one sample of a study of cytomegalovirus exposure and HLA in healthy donors. The table came from immunoSEQ multiplex PCR; TCRdb's copy has only in-frame clones and leaves some out. The repertoire includes under 200,000 clones, about three quarters of them detected once, and more than 5.5% sits in the top ten. The sample consisted of PBMCs. These receptors were taken from a man between 35 and 55 years old in good health and CMV-seronegative. Both conserved end residues are part of each CDR3. The D gene is left open where the match is weak. Rows may omit the clone size; those that give it use once, few, many or a size class.

d_call j_call v_call clone_size cdr3_nt cdr3_aa
NA TRBJ1-1 TRBV29-1 NA TGCAGCGCCGCAGAGGGCGTGGAAGCTTTCTTT CSAAEGVEAFF
TRBD2 TRBJ2-7 TRBV19 NA TGTGCCAGTAGTACTAGCGGGGACGAGCAGTACTTC CASSTSGDEQYF
NA TRBJ1-3 TRBV7-2 NA TGTGCCAGCAGCTTCTCAGGGTCTGGAAACACCATATATTTT CASSFSGSGNTIYF
NA TRBJ2-3 TRBV30 NA TGTGCCTGGAGTAGGGCGGGTACTAGCACAGATACGCAGTATTTT CAWSRAGTSTDTQYF
NA TRBJ2-3 TRBV7-9 NA TGTGCCAGCAGGCCCCGGTTCTCTAGCACAGATACGCAGTATTTT CASRPRFSSTDTQYF
TRBD2 TRBJ2-5 TRBV6-1 NA TGTGCCAGCAGTGGGCCGGGACTACAAGAGACCCAGTACTTC CASSGPGLQETQYF
NA TRBJ2-1 TRBV7-2 NA TGTGCCAGCAGCTTGGGGCAGAGTCCCTACAATGAGCAGTTCTTC CASSLGQSPYNEQFF
NA TRBJ1-1 TRBV6-5 NA TGTGCCAGCAGTGACCCGACAGGAACTGAAGCTTTCTTT CASSDPTGTEAFF
NA TRBJ1-1 TRBV6-1 NA TGTGCCAGCAGTGCACAGGGGAACACTGAAGCTTTCTTT CASSAQGNTEAFF
TRBD2 TRBJ2-3 TRBV6-5 NA TGTGCCAGCAGCCGCGGGGGGGTAACAGATACGCAGTATTTT CASSRGGVTDTQYF
NA TRBJ1-6 TRBV2 NA TGTGCCAGCAGCCGGCAGGGGAATTCACCCCTCCACTTT CASSRQGNSPLHF
NA TRBJ1-2 TRBV5-6 NA TGTGCCAGCAGCTTGGAGATTCGGGGGAGCGGCTACACCTTC CASSLEIRGSGYTF
TRBD1 TRBJ1-4 TRBV19 NA TGTGCCAGTAGTCCGCCGGGACAGACAAATGAAAAACTGTTTTTT CASSPPGQTNEKLFF
TRBD2 TRBJ2-7 TRBV25-1 few TGTGCCAGCAGCCACCGGGCTTCGGGGGAGGGCCTCTACGAGCAGTACTTC CASSHRASGEGLYEQYF
TRBD1 TRBJ1-4 TRBV6-1 once TGTGCCAGCAGTGAGACAGGGGGAGCAGTGGGTGAAAAACTGTTTTTT CASSETGGAVGEKLFF
TRBD1 TRBJ1-2 TRBV7-2 NA TGTGCCAGCAGCTTATCAGGTGGGGGACAGGCGAACTATGGCTACACCTTC CASSLSGGGQANYGYTF
TRBD2 TRBJ2-3 TRBV4-3 NA TGCGCCAGCAGCCAGCAACTAGCGGGGAGAGGCACAGATACGCAGTATTTT CASSQQLAGRGTDTQYF
NA TRBJ2-5 TRBV29-1 once TGCAGCGGGGGTTTAGCGGCTAATCGGCAAGAGACCCAGTACTTC CSGGLAANRQETQYF
TRBD2 TRBJ2-1 TRBV7-8 NA TGTGCCAGCAGCATGGGACTAGCGGGAACAGTTGAGCAGTTCTTC CASSMGLAGTVEQFF
TRBD2 TRBJ2-7 TRBV19 NA TGTGCCAGTCGCGGGGGAAGCGACTACGAGCAGTACTTC CASRGGSDYEQYF
NA TRBJ2-3 TRBV4-1 NA TGCGCCAGCCCCCTGTGGGTAGCAGCAGATACGCAGTATTTT CASPLWVAADTQYF
NA TRBJ1-2 TRBV4-1 NA TGCGCCAGCAGCCATCCCACACAGGGTTCCTGGGGCTACACCTTC CASSHPTQGSWGYTF
TRBD1 TRBJ2-1 TRBV7-2 once TGTGCCAGCAGTCGCGACAGGGGGGACAATGAGCAGTTCTTC CASSRDRGDNEQFF
NA TRBJ2-2 TRBV9 NA TGTGCCAGCAGCCCGCGTTTGGGGCGGAACACCGGGGAGCTGTTTTTT CASSPRLGRNTGELFF
TRBD1 TRBJ2-7 TRBV2 once TGTGCCAGCAGTGTCGACAGGGCGACCTACGAGCAGTACTTC CASSVDRATYEQYF
NA TRBJ1-5 TRBV5-6 NA TGTGCCAGCAGCTTCCGAGGGTTTAGCAATCAGCCCCAGCATTTT CASSFRGFSNQPQHF
NA TRBJ2-7 TRBV6-1 NA TGTGCCAGCAGTGAGGGGGGGCGCTACGAGCAGTACTTC CASSEGGRYEQYF
TRBD1 TRBJ2-3 TRBV19 NA TGTGCCAGTAGTATAGATCCTGGACAGGGGGCGTCTTATACGCAGTATTTT CASSIDPGQGASYTQYF
TRBD1 TRBJ1-2 TRBV4-3 once TGCGCCAGCAGCCAAGCTACGGACAGGGAGGATGGCTACACCTTC CASSQATDREDGYTF
NA TRBJ2-2 TRBV5-1 NA TGCGCCAGCAGCTTGGCCACGAACACCGGGGAGCTGTTTTTT CASSLATNTGELFF
NA TRBJ2-1 TRBV5-3 NA TGTGCCAGAAGCCCCTCCCTCCATGAGCAGTTCTTC CARSPSLHEQFF
NA TRBJ2-3 TRBV7-3 NA TGTGCCAGCAGCCCGGGGGCGGGAGAGGCAGATACGCAGTATTTT CASSPGAGEADTQYF
TRBD2 TRBJ2-3 TRBV11-3 few TGTGCCAGCAGCCAAAGGGAGGCGGGAGGATCAGGGAATACGCAGTATTTT CASSQREAGGSGNTQYF
TRBD2 TRBJ2-2 TRBV5-1 NA TGCGCCAGCACTCTTGTGGCGGGAGGATACACCGGGGAGCTGTTTTTT CASTLVAGGYTGELFF
TRBD2 TRBJ2-7 TRBV28 NA TGTGCCAGCAGTTTACTAACTAGCGGGAGTTCCTACGAGCAGTACTTC CASSLLTSGSSYEQYF
TRBD1 TRBJ1-2 TRBV6-5 NA TGTGCCAGCAGTTACGGGACAGCAATAGATGGCTACACCTTC CASSYGTAIDGYTF
TRBD1 TRBJ2-1 TRBV29-1 NA TGCAGCGTTTGGGACAGGTATAATGAGCAGTTCTTC CSVWDRYNEQFF
TRBD1 TRBJ2-1 TRBV5-4 few TGTGCCAGCAGGGACAGGGGGGCGCCGTACAATGAGCAGTTCTTC CASRDRGAPYNEQFF
NA TRBJ2-7 TRBV9 NA TGTGCCAGCAGCGTAACGGAGGGAAGCTACTACGAGCAGTACTTC CASSVTEGSYYEQYF
NA TRBJ1-1 TRBV7-9 few TGTGCCAGCAGCCCACCGGCGGTTAACACTGAAGCTTTCTTT CASSPPAVNTEAFF
NA TRBJ1-6 TRBV7-2 NA TGTGCCAGCAGCTTAGACAGTCCACCCCTCCACTTT CASSLDSPPLHF
TRBD2 TRBJ2-5 TRBV7-2 NA TGTGCCAGCAGCGGAGGTAGCGGGGCTTCCCAAGAGACCCAGTACTTC CASSGGSGASQETQYF